The clone carrying this TCR beta chain has more than one count but fewer than ten. Authors' processing steps: The assay estimated nucleated cells by amplifying reference gene primers. Profiling relied on immunoSEQ multiplex PCR, and the TCRdb table lists in-frame clones only, not all of them. D and trimming come from the DNA, and the V and J calls and clone size come from that table. Among about 310,000 clones listed, 87% were seen once. These data originate in a study of blood T cell repertoires in COVID-19. V gave up 3 bases and J gave up 4 bases, with 10 bases separating them. CDR3 length: 14 residues. CDR1 is MGHDK, CDR2 SYGVNS, per germline.

This chain links TRBV25-1 with TRBJ2-1; no definite D call. Sequenced material: peripheral blood. The source of this sequence is a man aged 45-65 years with active or convalescent COVID-19. The CDR3 DNA sequence: TGTGCCAGCAGTGATCCTGACTTATACAATGAGCAGTTCTTC. The encoded protein is CASSDPDLYNEQFF.